Following are 32 T cell receptor beta chains from one sample sequenced in a study of brain T cells in children with intractable seizures. Time point noted: blood from clinic visit 5 months post-surgery; TSC patient then seizure free. Using immunoSEQ multiplex PCR, the repertoire was profiled, and TCRdb retains in-frame clones only, with some absent. The table shows hundreds of thousands of clones, with more than 85% occurring only once. The sequencing here drew on peripheral blood, taken about 5 months after surgery. These receptors came from a boy under two years old with tuberous sclerosis and intractable seizures.

The V gene is TRBV7-2, the J gene TRBJ2-7; 8 bases map to TRBD2. Germline assignment: CDR1 SGHTA and CDR2 FQGNSA. V gave up 4 bases and J gave up 3 bases; unmatched junction bases: 8. The CDR3 totals 15 residues. The CDR3 here is CASSSGLAKDYEQYF. The DNA of the CDR3 is TGTGCCAGCAGCTCAGGACTAGCTAAGGACTACGAGCAGTACTTC.

CDR3 in amino acids: CASSPWYLGVDYEQYF. For the CDR3, the DNA is TGCGCCAGCAGCCCGTGGTATTTGGGGGTCGACTACGAGCAGTACTTC. The chain has TRBV5-1 and TRBJ2-7; D may match TRBD1 or TRBD2 (5 bases each). Trimming removed 4 bases at V and 3 bases at J, with 20 bases between. The V gene's germline CDR1 is SGHRS and CDR2 YFSETQ. The CDR3 length is 16 residues.

V gene TRBV12-3 or TRBV12-4 combines with J gene TRBJ2-1; possible D gene TRBD2, 5 bases. The CDR3 totals 13 residues. V lost 6 bases and J lost 7, with 13 bases in between. This chain's CDR3 is CASSPGRANEQFF. Written as DNA, the CDR3 is TGTGCCAGCAGCCCGGGAAGGGCGAATGAGCAGTTCTTC.

V usage is TRBV9 and J usage is TRBJ2-5, with 9 bases that match TRBD2. This CDR3 region has 15 residues. Trimming removed 3 bases from V and 1 base from J; junction bases left unmatched: 4. Per germline, CDR1 SGDLS and CDR2 YYNGEE. CDR3 DNA: TGTGCCAGCAGCGCGACTAGCGGAGGCCAAGAGACCCAGTACTTC. Amino acid sequence: CASSATSGGQETQYF.

This clone was counted only a few times. This chain links TRBV5-1 with TRBJ2-7; 12 bases line up with TRBD2. The V gene's germline CDR1 is SGHRS and CDR2 YFSETQ. The CDR3 contains 19 residues. Trimming removed 4 bases from V and 2 bases from J; junction bases left unmatched: 16. CDR3 sequence: CASSTRDRGLAGLAYEQYF. CDR3 bases: TGCGCCAGCAGCACCCGGGACAGGGGACTAGCGGGTCTAGCCTACGAGCAGTACTTC.

This rearrangement joins TRBV27 to TRBJ1-6; D ambiguous. V was pared by 2 bases and J by 10 bases, with 21 bases between. CDR1 and CDR2 (germline): MNHEY, SMNVEV (reference sequence). The CDR3 is 17 amino acids. Here the CDR3 reads CASSLLRADLRGSPLHF. In DNA, the CDR3 is TGTGCCAGCAGTTTACTACGGGCGGATCTGAGAGGGTCACCCCTCCACTTT.

This chain's CDR3 is CASSLTYGDRGFQPQHF. The CDR3 DNA sequence: TGTGCCAGCAGCCTCACCTATGGTGACAGGGGTTTTCAGCCCCAGCATTTT. The V gene is TRBV4-2, the J gene TRBJ1-5; 8 bases agree with TRBD1. The V gene's germline CDR1 is LGHNA and CDR2 YNFKEQ. The CDR3 loop spans 17 amino acids. After removal of 4 bases from V and 6 bases from J, the junction contained 14 bases not matched to a gene.

This chain's CDR3 is CASSLVPSTDTQYF. In DNA form, the CDR3 reads TGTGCCAGCAGCTTGGTTCCGTCCACAGATACGCAGTATTTT. The chain joins TRBV5-8 to TRBJ2-3; no clear D. Germline loops: CDR1 SGHTS, CDR2 YDEGEE. Trimming removed 0 bases at V and 2 bases at J, with 7 bases between. The CDR3 runs 14 residues.

The CDR3 nucleotides are TGTGCCAGCAGTGACCAAAAGGATCTAGCCCAATTCTTC. Translated: CASSDQKDLAQFF. The chain employs TRBV6-4 and TRBJ2-1; tentatively, D is TRBD2 (5 bases). CDR1 is MRHNA and CDR2 is SNTAGT in the germline V gene. The ends were cut back, 2 bases at V and 16 bases at J, with 18 bases in the middle. This CDR3 has 13 amino acids.

CDR3 amino acids: CASSTNFWTPQHF. CDR3 nucleotide sequence: TGTGCCAGTAGTACGAACTTTTGGACGCCCCAGCATTTT. The V and J genes are TRBV19 and TRBJ1-5, with D unresolved. The CDR3 consists of 13 residues. CDR1 and CDR2 (germline): LNHDA, SQIVND (reference sequence). The V and J ends lost 4 bases and 9 bases respectively, with 13 bases between them.

This sequence joins TRBV4-1 and TRBJ2-2; 9 bases are a match to TRBD2. This CDR3 contains 15 residues. The germline gives CDR1 MGHRA, CDR2 YSYEKL. The J segment lost 9 bases and the V segment lost 0 bases, leaving 5 bases of the junction unmatched. This CDR3 reads CASSQEGGLARELFF. The CDR3 DNA reads TGCGCCAGCAGCCAAGAAGGCGGACTAGCGCGGGAGCTGTTTTTT.

The chain combines TRBV9 with TRBJ1-3; TRBD1 might be the D (6 bases). Germline CDR1 SGDLS, CDR2 YYNGEE. CDR3 length: 17 amino acids. V lost 0 bases and J 3 bases, leaving 16 bases between the germline ends. CDR3 nucleotide sequence: TGTGCCAGCAGCGTAGGCGGAACAGCCAGGGGTGGAAACACCATATATTTT. Translating gives CASSVGGTARGGNTIYF.

This sequence joins TRBV25-1 and TRBJ2-1; D perhaps matches TRBD1 (6 bases). Trimming removed 2 bases from V and 4 bases from J, with 6 bases in between. Germline CDR1 and CDR2: MGHDK and SYGVNS. The CDR3 loop spans 13 amino acids. The CDR3 bases are TGTGCCAGCAGTGAACAGGGGTACAATGAGCAGTTCTTC. Amino acid sequence: CASSEQGYNEQFF.

The gene calls are TRBV27 and TRBJ2-2, with D possibly being TRBD2 (6 bases). This CDR3 is built from 12 residues. The germline V and J ends were trimmed by 10 bases and 4 bases, with 10 bases remaining between them. Germline CDR1 reads MNHEY; CDR2 reads SMNVEV (reference sequence). The CDR3 sequence: CATSGVTGELFF. For the CDR3, the DNA is TGTGCCACCTCGGGGGTCACCGGGGAGCTGTTTTTT.

V and J are TRBV30 and TRBJ1-6, with D possibly TRBD1 on 6 matching bases. Looked up from germline, CDR1 is GTSNPN and CDR2 is SVGIG (reference sequence). CDR3 length: 14 amino acids. V shed 7 bases and J shed 13 bases, with 23 bases lying between them. CDR3 region: CAYTTGAPLWPLHF. The CDR3 DNA reads as TGTGCCTACACGACAGGCGCACCGTTGTGGCCCCTCCACTTT.

The CDR3 loop is CASSVTAVRMNTEAFF. CDR3 in DNA: TGTGCCAGCAGTGTTACGGCGGTCCGAATGAACACTGAAGCTTTCTTT. This sequence joins TRBV6-1 and TRBJ1-1; D gene uncertain. This CDR3 contains 16 residues. Looked up from germline, CDR1 is MNHNS and CDR2 is SASEGT. Trimming cost V 4 bases and J 0 bases, with 15 bases left between them.

The rearrangement uses TRBV5-8 and TRBJ1-1, with 12 positions matching TRBD1. CDR3 length: 16 residues. V was clipped by 1 base and J by 4 bases; unmatched bases: 5. Germline V gene lookup returns CDR1 SGHTS and CDR2 YDEGEE. The CDR3, as DNA: TGTGCCAGCAGCTTGTGGGACAGGGGGCTGAGCACTGAAGCTTTCTTT. Its translation: CASSLWDRGLSTEAFF.

The chain is built from TRBV7-2 and TRBJ1-6; D ambiguous. Germline V gene lookup returns CDR1 SGHTA and CDR2 FQGNSA. The length of the CDR3 is 17 residues. V was clipped by 4 bases and J by 0 bases, with 13 bases between them. CDR3 nucleotides: TGTGCCAGCAGCTCGACGGCAGCGAGCTCCTATAATTCACCCCTCCACTTT. It yields the protein CASSSTAASSYNSPLHF.

The chain is built from TRBV29-1 and TRBJ2-1; a possible D gene is TRBD1 (5 bases). CDR1 SQVTM and CDR2 ANQGSEA come from the germline V gene. Trimming cost V 6 bases and J 0 bases, with 18 bases left between them. The CDR3 is 16 residues long. The CDR3 spells CSVEPIDRGSYNEQFF. The CDR3 DNA sequence: TGCAGCGTGGAACCGATTGACAGAGGCTCCTACAATGAGCAGTTCTTC.

The chain carries TRBV6-5 and TRBJ2-5; 9 bases map to TRBD1. The ends lost 8 bases at V and 5 bases at J; junction bases unmatched: 0. In germline, CDR1 is MNHEY, CDR2 SVGAGI. The CDR3 has 11 amino acids. The CDR3 coding sequence is TGTGCCAGCGGACAGGGGGAGACCCAGTACTTC. Amino acid sequence: CASGQGETQYF.

This clone was found once. This chain links TRBV23-1 with TRBJ1-6; D is uncertain. TRBV23-1 is an open reading frame whose function is uncertain. Trimming removed 2 bases at V and 0 bases at J, with 11 bases between. The CDR3 spans 17 residues. CDR3 DNA: TGCGCCAGCAGTCAACCGACCCTAACCTCCTATAATTCACCCCTCCACTTT. It yields the protein CASSQPTLTSYNSPLHF.

As to this clone: Relative to the germline gene, one junction end is altered; a read error may explain this. V and J are TRBV3-1 (or the pseudogene TRBV3-2) and TRBJ2-3, with unresolved D. Germline CDR1 is LGHDT and CDR2 is YNNKEL (reference sequence). This CDR3 is built from 13 residues. CDR3 coding DNA: TGTGCCAGCAGACAAGGGCCTTCAGATACGCAGTATTTT. Translated: CASRQGPSDTQYF.

The chain is built from TRBV10-1 and TRBJ1-4; D perhaps matches TRBD1 (6 bases). The CDR3 has 21 amino acids. Germline CDR1 WNHNN, CDR2 SYGVQD (reference sequence). Between the trimmed V and J ends, which lost 0 bases and 2 bases, there was a span of 25 bases. The CDR3 coding sequence is TGCGCCAGCAGTGAGTCGGTCAGGGGAGGTCCGACCCCACCCACTAATGAAAAACTGTTTTTT. Translated, it gives CASSESVRGGPTPPTNEKLFF.

The rearrangement links TRBV7-6 to TRBJ2-3; no definite D call. Germline V gene sequence: CDR1 SGHVS, CDR2 FNYEAQ. The germline V and J ends were trimmed by 1 base and 0 bases, with 8 bases remaining between them. The CDR3 consists of 15 residues. CDR3 DNA sequence: TGTGCCAGCAGCTTAGTTTCGACTAGCACAGATACGCAGTATTTT. This encodes CASSLVSTSTDTQYF.

V usage is TRBV10-2 and J usage is TRBJ1-1; D might be TRBD1 (6 bases). Germline loops: CDR1 WSHSY, CDR2 SAAADI. This CDR3 has 10 residues. V dropped 10 bases and J dropped 7 bases, with 10 bases sitting between them. The CDR3 region is CATQQGEAFF. The CDR3 coding sequence is TGCGCCACTCAACAGGGTGAAGCTTTCTTT.

This sequence joins TRBV20-1 and TRBJ2-7; tentative D call: TRBD2 (5 bases). In germline, CDR1 is DFQATT, CDR2 SNEGSKA (reference sequence). The length of the CDR3 is 15 residues. Trimming cost V 3 bases and J 2 bases, with 17 bases left between them. The chain's CDR3 is CSASQPRTGTYEQYF. The CDR3 DNA reads TGCAGTGCTAGTCAACCTCGGACGGGGACCTACGAGCAGTACTTC.

The chain combines TRBV7-6 with TRBJ1-2; 7 bases are shared with TRBD1. The trim removed 3 bases at V and 2 bases at J, leaving 6 bases unmatched. Per germline, CDR1 SGHVS and CDR2 FNYEAQ. The CDR3 is 15 residues long. CDR3 coding DNA: TGTGCCAGCAGCTTTGGGGGCAGGGGGAACTATGGCTACACCTTC. Its translation: CASSFGGRGNYGYTF.

The chain links TRBV9 to TRBJ1-1; D not resolved. The V end lost 0 bases, the J end lost 6 bases, and 12 bases lay between the germline ends. CDR1 and CDR2 (germline): SGDLS, YYNGEE. The CDR3 consists of 14 residues. For the CDR3, the DNA is TGTGCCAGCAGCGTAGAGGACGGCGGATCTGAAGCTTTCTTT. Translating it yields CASSVEDGGSEAFF. Drawing the rest from reference TRBV9 and TRBJ1-1, the complete variable domain is DSGVTQTPKHLITATGQRVTLRCSPRSGDLSVYWYQQSLDQGLQFLIQYYNGEERAKGNILERFSAQQFPDLHSELNLSSLELGDSALYFCASSVEDGGSEAFFGQGTRLTVV.

V is TRBV14 and J is TRBJ2-7; TRBD1 agrees at 9 bases. CDR1 is SGHDN, CDR2 FVKESK, per germline. The CDR3 runs to 15 residues. J lost 5 bases, V lost 2 bases, and 7 bases had no gene match. For the CDR3, the DNA is TGTGCCAGCAGCCAAACCGGGACAGGGATCGACGAGCAGTACTTC. Protein product: CASSQTGTGIDEQYF.

J is TRBJ2-1 and V is TRBV7-2; TRBD2 agrees at 10 bases. This CDR3 is built from 17 residues. Germline V lookup: CDR1 SGHTA, CDR2 FQGNSA. V dropped 2 bases and J dropped 0; count of bases not matched to a gene: 4. This chain's CDR3 is CASSLTLAGGSYNEQFF. The CDR3 nucleotides are TGTGCCAGCAGCTTAACCTTAGCGGGAGGCTCCTACAATGAGCAGTTCTTC.

The chain has TRBV9 and TRBJ2-7, with D possibly TRBD1 on 6 matching bases. CDR3 length: 15 amino acids. The V end was cut by 5 bases, the J end by 2 bases, with 17 bases between. Germline-derived CDR1 and CDR2 are SGDLS and YYNGEE. The CDR3 DNA sequence: TGTGCCAGCAGTCCGTTATCGGGACACACCTACGAGCAGTACTTC. This translates into CASSPLSGHTYEQYF.

The chain couples TRBV9 to TRBJ2-1, with TRBD2 identical over 11 bases. J lost 8 bases, V lost 0 bases, and 10 bases had no gene match. Germline V gives CDR1 SGDLS, CDR2 YYNGEE. The CDR3 loop spans 17 amino acids. For the CDR3, the DNA is TGTGCCAGCAGCGTAGGGGTTAGCGGGAGGGGCAGGGATGAGCAGTTCTTC. It encodes CASSVGVSGRGRDEQFF.